This T cell receptor beta chain stems from a study of T cells expressing NK-cell markers. Study at large: The authors derived TCR beta repertoires from sorted CD3+CD56+NKG2C+, CD3+CD56+NKG2C- and CD3+CD56-NKG2C+ T cells. In the group of eight sequenced donors, seven were HCMV-seropositive and one was seronegative.

Study observations and caveats: A handful of donors showed these clonotypes also leading the CD3+CD56-NKG2C+ fraction. Uncertainty persisted over the HCMV specificity of expanded NKG2C+ T cell clones.

Germline V lookup: CDR1 DFQATT, CDR2 SNEGSKA (reference sequence). The CDR3 is 13 residues long. Reanalyzing the 5' RACE reads, TCRdb keeps one entry per CDR3 protein, without DNA. The clone table shows roughly 430,000 distinct CDR3 sequences, with the ten largest holding less than 7.5%. On this clonotype: As yet, its antigen is unknown.

The sequence came from a woman aged 18 to 75 in good health. The sample consisted of blood T cells: a sorted CD56 or NKG2C T cell subset, CD4+ or CD8+ T cells, or bulk PBMC T cells (not recorded which). The chain joins TRBV20-1 to TRBJ1-2. This CDR3 reads CSASGPINYGYTF.